This T cell receptor beta chain was captured in a study of T cell responses to AZD1222 COVID-19 vaccine. This CDR3 contains 15 residues. V trimming: 5 bases; J trimming: 3 bases; junction bases outside the gene matches: 8. Germline V gene data show CDR1 as LNHDA and CDR2 as SQIVND (reference sequence). Here immunoSEQ multiplex PCR was the method, and the copy in TCRdb shows in-frame clones only, minus some. The sample has roughly 96,000 clones, approximately 87% seen once. The V gene is TRBV19, the J gene TRBJ2-7; 9 nucleotides match TRBD2. This receptor was identified in an adult who received the AZD1222 COVID-19 vaccine. This specimen was peripheral blood, taken 28 days after the second AZD1222 dose. This CDR3 reads CASSFSTSGDYEQYF. CDR3 sequence (DNA): TGTGCCAGTAGTTTCTCGACTAGCGGAGACTACGAGCAGTACTTC.